Presented here are 13 T cell receptor beta chains from one specimen sequenced in a study of shared clonotypes between healthy human individuals. The data were produced by immunoSEQ multiplex PCR, yet TCRdb's version contains in-frame clones alone and is incomplete. The profile shows fewer than 3 million clones, around 93% of them singletons. The sequenced sample was naive CD4+ T cells from PBMCs. Subset noted: CD45RA+ positively selected. Every receptor here comes from a man between 18 and 29 years old in good health. Some clones in this sample may be carry-over from other donors' samples.

The V and J genes are TRBV14 and TRBJ1-4; D uncertain. V was trimmed by 5 bases and J by 4 bases, leaving 20 bases between them. CDR1 and CDR2 from the germline V gene are SGHDN and FVKESK. CDR3 size: 17 residues. The CDR3 DNA follows: TGTGCCAGCAGCGGAGGCCCATTTCGCAGAGATAATGAAAAACTGTTTTTT. Translating it yields CASSGGPFRRDNEKLFF.

The rearrangement uses TRBV7-9 and TRBJ2-5; D not certain. CDR1 is SEHNR, CDR2 FQNEAQ, per germline (reference sequence). V shed 10 bases and J shed 2 bases, with 14 bases lying between them. The CDR3 is 13 amino acids. The DNA of the CDR3 is TGTGCCACCCGTCGCAAGGGTCAAGAGACCCAGTACTTC. Amino acid sequence: CATRRKGQETQYF. Complete variable domain (other parts from reference TRBV7-9 and TRBJ2-5): DTGVSQNPRHKITKRGQNVTFRCDPISEHNRLYWYRQTLGQGPEFLTYFQNEAQLEKSRLLSDRFSAERPKGSFSTLEIQRTEQGDSAMYLCATRRKGQETQYFGPGTRLLVL.

This chain links TRBV9 with TRBJ2-1; D ambiguous. Looked up from germline, CDR1 is SGDLS and CDR2 is YYNGEE. The CDR3 length is 15 residues. V lost 7 bases and J lost 5, with 19 bases in between. The CDR3 DNA sequence: TGTGCCAGCTCTCGAGATCCGCTGGAGAACAATGAGCAGTTCTTC. Its protein is CASSRDPLENNEQFF.

The chain links TRBV11-2 to TRBJ2-7; 13 positions match TRBD2. Trimming at V came to 8 bases and at J to 8 bases, leaving 12 bases not matched to a gene. Germline V CDR1 and CDR2: SGHAT, FQNNGV. The CDR3 has 15 residues. CDR3 nucleotides: TGTGCCAGCTCCTCACTCGGGACTAGCGGGACCCAGCAGTACTTC. Translating it yields CASSSLGTSGTQQYF.

The chain carries TRBV28 and TRBJ2-7, with D perhaps matching TRBD2 (6 bases). The CDR3 is 15 amino acids. The germline V gene has CDR1 MDHEN and CDR2 SYDVKM. The V and J ends lost 1 base and 9 bases respectively, with 19 bases between them. The CDR3 nucleotides are TGTGCCAGCAGTTTATCAACCCTCCGGAGGGAGGCGCAGTACTTC. Its translation is CASSLSTLRREAQYF.

The chain's CDR3 is CASSPGDSWGDTQYF. The CDR3 DNA reads as TGTGCCAGTAGTCCGGGGGACAGCTGGGGTGATACGCAGTATTTT. V and J are TRBV19 and TRBJ2-3, with D possibly being TRBD1 (7 bases). CDR1 is LNHDA and CDR2 is SQIVND in the germline V gene (reference sequence). V was trimmed by 5 bases and J by 6 bases, leaving 18 bases between them. The CDR3 extends over 15 amino acids.

The chain combines TRBV9 with TRBJ2-6; no reliable D call. CDR1 and CDR2 (germline): SGDLS, YYNGEE. This CDR3 comprises 14 residues. The V and J ends lost 8 bases and 0 bases respectively, with 9 bases between them. The CDR3 DNA reads as TGTGCCAGTGGGTCCTACTCTGGGGCCAACGTCCTGACTTTC. It codes for CASGSYSGANVLTF.

The chain couples TRBV19 to TRBJ2-1, with 13 bases aligning to TRBD2. Trimming cost V 3 bases and J 5 bases; bases outside gene matches: 7. This CDR3 is built from 17 residues. Germline V gives CDR1 LNHDA, CDR2 SQIVND (reference sequence). The CDR3 sequence is CASSINAGTSGNNEQFF. CDR3 in DNA: TGTGCCAGTAGTATCAACGCCGGGACTAGCGGGAACAATGAGCAGTTCTTC.

This clone was counted once. The rearrangement links TRBV28 to TRBJ2-1; 10 bases align to TRBD2. V lost 2 bases and J lost 8; bases outside the gene matches: 9. The V gene's germline CDR1 is MDHEN and CDR2 SYDVKM. The CDR3 loop spans 16 amino acids. CDR3 in DNA: TGTGCCAGCAGTTTAAGGCTAGCGGGAGTCCGCTATGAGCAGTTCTTC. Its protein product is CASSLRLAGVRYEQFF.

A word on this clone: Other DNA sequences within the sample encode an identical CDR3. J is TRBJ2-7 and V is TRBV7-8; D ambiguous. The length of the CDR3 is 11 residues. Trimming pared 2 bases from V and 2 bases from J, leaving 1 base between. Per germline, CDR1 SGHVS and CDR2 FQNEAQ. The CDR3 coding sequence is TGTGCCAGCAGCTTAACCTACGAGCAGTACTTC. Its protein product is CASSLTYEQYF.

The chain carries TRBV11-2 and TRBJ2-2; D gene ambiguous. CDR3 size: 16 residues. The V end was cut by 5 bases, the J end by 4 bases, with 17 bases between. The germline gives CDR1 SGHAT, CDR2 FQNNGV. The CDR3 DNA follows: TGTGCCAGCAGCGGGATGCGGCTCCGAGGCACCGGGGAGCTGTTTTTT. Translation gives CASSGMRLRGTGELFF.

This chain connects TRBV28 to TRBJ2-7; D tentatively reads TRBD1 or TRBD2 (5 bases each). The CDR3 length is 15 residues. From germline, CDR1 is MDHEN and CDR2 SYDVKM. Deletions cut 7 bases from V and 3 bases from J, with 19 bases between. Written as DNA, the CDR3 is TGTGCCAGCAAACTCGGCCCCACAGGAGGCTACGAGCAGTACTTC. Translated, it gives CASKLGPTGGYEQYF.

This clone has only one observation. CDR3 coding DNA: TGTGCCAGCAGCATCACCGGGACTGTTACCACCGGGGAGCTGTTTTTT. It codes for CASSITGTVTTGELFF. The chain carries TRBV7-3 and TRBJ2-2; a possible D gene is TRBD2 (6 bases). Per germline, CDR1 SGHTA and CDR2 FQGTGA. The CDR3 is 16 amino acids. V lost 5 bases and J lost 4, with 17 bases in between.